These 20 T cell receptor beta chains originate from one sample sequenced in a study of cytomegalovirus exposure and HLA in healthy donors. Profiled with immunoSEQ multiplex PCR; TCRdb holds only in-frame clones, not every one. The sample lists some 100,000 clones; 88% were seen once. Sequencing was carried out using PBMCs. These receptors all stem from a woman younger than 30 in good health and CMV-seronegative.

The gene calls are TRBV29-1 and TRBJ2-7; D gene unclear. Germline V gene lookup returns CDR1 SQVTM and CDR2 ANQGSEA. V dropped 4 bases and J dropped 2 bases, with 9 bases sitting between them. The CDR3 loop spans 12 amino acids. The CDR3 region is CSVVLRTYEQYF. The CDR3 nucleotides read TGCAGCGTTGTTCTAAGAACCTACGAGCAGTACTTC.

The V call is TRBV7-9, the J call TRBJ2-1; 11 nucleotides line up with TRBD2. The CDR3 is 16 residues long. With 5 bases clipped from V and 7 bases from J, the junction kept 10 bases outside the gene matches. The germline gives CDR1 SEHNR, CDR2 FQNEAQ (reference sequence). CDR3 coding DNA: TGTGCCAGCAGCCCAGTAGCGGGGGGGAATCTAAATGAGCAGTTCTTC. Its protein product is CASSPVAGGNLNEQFF. Combining the CDR3 with reference TRBV7-9 and TRBJ2-1 gives the whole variable domain DTGVSQNPRHKITKRGQNVTFRCDPISEHNRLYWYRQTLGQGPEFLTYFQNEAQLEKSRLLSDRFSAERPKGSFSTLEIQRTEQGDSAMYLCASSPVAGGNLNEQFFGPGTRLTVL.

This sequence joins TRBV6-5 and TRBJ1-1, with a tentative D call TRBD1 (6 bases). CDR1 is MNHEY and CDR2 is SVGAGI in the germline V gene. This CDR3 has 13 amino acids. Trimming removed 6 bases from V and 4 bases from J, with 12 bases in between. The CDR3 loop reads CASRLQGATEAFF. CDR3 sequence (DNA): TGTGCCAGCAGACTACAGGGAGCCACTGAAGCTTTCTTT.

In its sample, this clone was seen once. The J gene is TRBJ1-1, the V gene TRBV11-3, with no clear D. V was trimmed by 0 bases and J by 11 bases, leaving 13 bases between them. CDR3 length equals 13 residues. CDR1 is SGHNT, CDR2 YENEEA, per germline. CDR3 sequence (DNA): TGTGCCAGCAGCTTAGACTCGGGAGGAATGGCTTTCTTT. Protein product: CASSLDSGGMAFF.

The chain recombines TRBV7-2 with TRBJ2-2; D may be TRBD1 (6 bases). Germline loops: CDR1 SGHTA, CDR2 FQGNSA. Trimming cost V 5 bases and J 4 bases, with 11 bases left between them. The CDR3 runs 14 residues. This chain's CDR3 is CASSLTGVTGELFF. CDR3 nucleotides: TGTGCCAGCAGCCTGACAGGAGTCACCGGGGAGCTGTTTTTT.

The table lists this clone with a few counts. The rearrangement joins TRBV28 to TRBJ1-1, with D tentatively TRBD1 (6 bases). Germline V gene sequence: CDR1 MDHEN, CDR2 SYDVKM. This CDR3 comprises 14 residues. V gave up 4 bases and J gave up 2 bases, with 11 bases separating them. The CDR3 sequence is CASSSLQGNTEAFF. The CDR3, as DNA: TGTGCCAGCAGTTCCCTACAGGGTAACACTGAAGCTTTCTTT.

This chain connects TRBV5-6 to TRBJ2-1; TRBD1 matches at 11 bases. Trimming removed 2 bases from V and 8 bases from J; junction bases left unmatched: 3. CDR1 SGHDT and CDR2 YYEEEE come from the germline V gene. There are 14 residues in the CDR3. CDR3 coding DNA: TGTGCCAGCAGCTTCGGACAGGGGGCCTATGAGCAGTTCTTC. Encoded protein: CASSFGQGAYEQFF.

The genes are TRBV13 and TRBJ2-6; D might be TRBD1 (5 bases). The CDR3 spans 15 residues. The germline CDR1 and CDR2 sequences are PRHDT and FYEKMQ (reference sequence). With 3 bases removed from V and 4 bases from J, the gap between germline ends came to 10 bases. CDR3 bases: TGTGCCAGCAGCTTGCCAGGGTCCGGGGCCAACGTCCTGACTTTC. Its translation: CASSLPGSGANVLTF.

This clone occurred a few times. The J gene is TRBJ1-6, the V gene TRBV28; D is possibly TRBD1 (5 bases). Trimming stripped 8 bases from V and 8 bases from J, with 22 bases between. This CDR3 region has 16 residues. Germline CDR1 MDHEN, CDR2 SYDVKM. DNA of the CDR3: TGTGCCAGCCGCGTCGACAGTGCTACTACCGATTCACCCCTCCACTTT. It is translated as CASRVDSATTDSPLHF.

The rearrangement uses TRBV28 and TRBJ1-1; D unresolved. Germline lookup yields CDR1 MDHEN and CDR2 SYDVKM. This CDR3 has 13 residues. Between the trimmed V and J ends, which lost 3 bases and 4 bases, there was a span of 9 bases. DNA of the CDR3: TGTGCCAGCAGTTTCTCAGCAGGCACTGAAGCTTTCTTT. Amino acid sequence: CASSFSAGTEAFF.

V is TRBV7-9 and J is TRBJ2-7; possibly TRBD2 for D (5 bases). Per the germline V gene, CDR1 is SEHNR and CDR2 is FQNEAQ (reference sequence). The CDR3 runs to 14 residues. Trimming took 5 bases from V and 4 from J, leaving 15 bases between them. The CDR3 loop is CASSPPGGLYEQYF. The CDR3 coding sequence is TGTGCCAGCAGCCCCCCCGGCGGGCTATACGAGCAGTACTTC. The full variable domain, completed using reference TRBV7-9 and TRBJ2-7, is DTGVSQNPRHKITKRGQNVTFRCDPISEHNRLYWYRQTLGQGPEFLTYFQNEAQLEKSRLLSDRFSAERPKGSFSTLEIQRTEQGDSAMYLCASSPPGGLYEQYFGPGTRLTVT.

This rearrangement joins TRBV14 to TRBJ2-1; TRBD2 matches 10 bases. The CDR3 has 16 amino acids. J lost 4 bases, V lost 4 bases, and 7 bases had no gene match. CDR1 is SGHDN, CDR2 FVKESK, per germline. The CDR3 DNA reads TGTGCCAGCAGCCGCCAACTAGCGGGGAGATACAATGAGCAGTTCTTC. It is translated as CASSRQLAGRYNEQFF. Filled out from reference TRBV14 and TRBJ2-1, the complete variable domain reads EAGVTQFPSHSVIEKGQTVTLRCDPISGHDNLYWYRRVMGKEIKFLLHFVKESKQDESGMPNNRFLAERTGGTYSTLKVQPAELEDSGVYFCASSRQLAGRYNEQFFGPGTRLTVL.

The V call is TRBV10-3, the J call TRBJ2-1; TRBD1 agrees at 8 bases. This CDR3 region has 18 residues. J was trimmed by 3 bases and V by 10 bases; bases with no gene match: 20. The germline CDR1 and CDR2 sequences are ENHRY and SYGVKD. This CDR3 reads CATGGAGQGKLVYNEQFF. CDR3 nucleotide sequence: TGTGCCACAGGGGGAGCCGGACAGGGAAAGTTAGTCTACAATGAGCAGTTCTTC.

The chain combines TRBV5-6 with TRBJ1-5, with a weak D call TRBD1 (5 bases). This CDR3 region has 14 residues. CDR1 and CDR2 (germline): SGHDT, YYEEEE. Trimming removed 2 bases at V and 5 bases at J, with 11 bases between. CDR3 amino acids: CASSFRQGYQPQHF. Here the CDR3 DNA reads TGTGCCAGCAGCTTCAGGCAGGGATATCAGCCCCAGCATTTT.

The chain combines TRBV7-9 with TRBJ1-1; D is possibly TRBD1 (6 bases). V was trimmed by 3 bases and J by 3 bases, leaving 11 bases between them. The CDR3 loop spans 14 amino acids. Germline V gives CDR1 SEHNR, CDR2 FQNEAQ (reference sequence). The CDR3 spells CASSLGHGDTEAFF. CDR3 coding DNA: TGTGCCAGCAGCTTGGGACATGGTGACACTGAAGCTTTCTTT.

This sequence joins TRBV9 and TRBJ1-2, with D possibly being TRBD1 (5 bases). The CDR3 runs to 12 residues. Germline V lookup: CDR1 SGDLS, CDR2 YYNGEE. Deletions cut 0 bases from V and 8 bases from J, with 8 bases between. CDR3 protein: CASSVDGGGYTF. As DNA, the CDR3 is TGTGCCAGCAGCGTAGACGGGGGAGGCTACACCTTC.

This clone was seen only a few times. J is TRBJ1-1 and V is TRBV28; no clear D gene. The CDR3 totals 13 residues. CDR1 is MDHEN and CDR2 is SYDVKM in the germline V gene. Trimming removed 3 bases at V and 1 base at J, with 6 bases between. CDR3 amino acids: CASSFTRNTEAFF. The CDR3 region has the DNA TGTGCCAGCAGTTTTACCAGGAACACTGAAGCTTTCTTT.

The chain carries TRBV28 and TRBJ1-3; D might be TRBD1 (5 bases). The CDR3 covers 14 residues. Germline assignment: CDR1 MDHEN and CDR2 SYDVKM. Between the trimmed V and J ends, which lost 7 bases and 0 bases, there was a span of 10 bases. The CDR3 region is CASNRQISGNTIYF. The CDR3, as DNA: TGTGCCAGCAACCGACAGATCTCTGGAAACACCATATATTTT.

The chain links TRBV6-5 to TRBJ2-3, with a tentative D call TRBD1 (6 bases). The CDR3 contains 13 residues. V shed 7 bases and J shed 3 bases, with 11 bases lying between them. The germline V gene has CDR1 MNHEY and CDR2 SVGAGI. The CDR3 is CASTPQGTDTQYF. In DNA, the CDR3 is TGTGCCAGCACCCCGCAGGGGACAGATACGCAGTATTTT.

The V gene is TRBV30, the J gene TRBJ2-3, with a weak D call TRBD1 (6 bases). Germline values: CDR1 GTSNPN, CDR2 SVGIG (reference sequence). The CDR3 contains 14 residues. Deletions cut 4 bases from V and 5 bases from J, with 16 bases between. For the CDR3, the DNA is TGTGCCTGGACACGAGTTGGGGGCGGAGATACGCAGTATTTT. Amino acids: CAWTRVGGGDTQYF.